Listed here are 29 T cell receptor beta chains from one sample, sequenced in a study of blood T cell repertoires in COVID-19. This table comes from immunoSEQ multiplex PCR, and its TCRdb copy is limited to in-frame clones, with some not included. The sample consists of over 50,000 clones, 85% to 90% of them appearing once. The sequencing sample was made of peripheral blood. Receptors were obtained from a human donor in a cohort sampled during active COVID-19.

This sequence joins TRBV10-3 and TRBJ2-3; 11 bases agree with TRBD1. The CDR3 is made up of 19 amino acids. With 8 bases clipped from V and 6 bases from J, the junction kept 22 bases outside the gene matches. CDR1 and CDR2 (germline): ENHRY, SYGVKD. This CDR3 is CAIGTGGTSPLVASDTQYF. Written as DNA, the CDR3 is TGTGCCATCGGGACAGGGGGAACATCCCCTCTGGTTGCGAGTGATACGCAGTATTTT.

The V call is TRBV24-1, the J call TRBJ2-6; TRBD2 matches 7 bases. V trimming: 9 bases; J trimming: 0 bases; junction bases outside the gene matches: 7. CDR1 is KGHDR, CDR2 SFDVKD, per germline. The CDR3 covers 16 residues. The CDR3 loop is CATSGGFHSGANVLTF. The CDR3 bases are TGTGCCACCTCCGGGGGGTTCCACTCTGGGGCCAACGTCCTGACTTTC.

CDR3 residues: CAGGLAGGPGEQFF. The CDR3 DNA is TGTGCCGGGGGGTTAGCGGGAGGGCCAGGTGAGCAGTTCTTC. V is TRBV7-9 and J is TRBJ2-1, with 11 positions matching TRBD2. CDR3 length: 14 amino acids. CDR1 is SEHNR and CDR2 is FQNEAQ in the germline V gene (reference sequence). V lost 11 bases, J lost 9 bases, and 12 bases stayed unmatched.

This rearrangement joins TRBV4-1 to TRBJ1-2, with 10 bases that match TRBD1. This CDR3 region has 17 residues. The germline V gene encodes CDR1 MGHRA and CDR2 YSYEKL. With 0 bases clipped from V and 1 base from J, the junction kept 5 bases outside the gene matches. The CDR3 loop reads CASSQELWDRGNYGYTF. CDR3 coding DNA: TGCGCCAGCAGCCAAGAACTATGGGACAGGGGTAACTATGGCTACACCTTC.

This clone was detected only a few times. The V and J genes are TRBV4-2 and TRBJ1-1; 10 nucleotides align to TRBD1. CDR3 length: 15 residues. Trimming at V came to 4 bases and at J to 8 bases, leaving 10 bases not matched to a gene. In germline, CDR1 is LGHNA, CDR2 YNFKEQ. The CDR3 here is CASSPKTGGASEAFF. The CDR3 DNA sequence: TGTGCCAGCAGCCCCAAGACAGGGGGCGCATCAGAAGCTTTCTTT.

The CDR3 sequence: CASSQERHRRYGYTF. The CDR3 bases are TGTGCCAGCAGCCAAGAACGCCACAGAAGGTATGGCTACACCTTC. The chain joins TRBV4-2 to TRBJ1-2; D is unclear. Trimming took off 0 bases at V and 5 bases at J, with 13 bases between the two ends. CDR1 and CDR2 (germline): LGHNA, YNFKEQ. The CDR3 covers 15 residues.

V gene TRBV6-2 or TRBV6-3 combines with J gene TRBJ2-4; 11 bases match TRBD2. The CDR3 contains 16 residues. Trimming at V came to 0 bases and at J to 4 bases, leaving 2 bases not matched to a gene. CDR1 is MNHEY and CDR2 is SVGEGT in the germline V gene. The CDR3 protein is CASSYSGTSGKNIQYF. The CDR3 DNA sequence: TGTGCCAGCAGTTACTCTGGGACTAGCGGTAAAAACATTCAGTACTTC.

This clone appeared a single time. The chain uses TRBV6-2 or TRBV6-3 and TRBJ1-5, with 8 positions matching TRBD1. With V trimmed by 2 bases and J by 5 bases, 23 bases remained unmatched. Germline CDR1 reads MNHEY; CDR2 reads SVGEGT. The CDR3 has 21 residues. The CDR3 protein is CASSYDRGGTKYRSLDQPQHF. CDR3 bases: TGTGCCAGCAGTTACGACAGGGGAGGGACCAAATATCGTAGCCTTGATCAGCCCCAGCATTTT.

This chain links TRBV11-3 with TRBJ1-1; the D is unclear. Germline V gives CDR1 SGHNT, CDR2 YENEEA. The germline V and J ends were trimmed by 0 bases and 8 bases, with 16 bases remaining between them. The CDR3 is 15 amino acids. The CDR3 DNA reads as TGTGCCAGCAGCTTAGATGGGCAGCGGCCTCGGGAAGCTTTCTTT. Its translation: CASSLDGQRPREAFF.

This clone was seen once. This chain joins TRBV12-3 or TRBV12-4 and TRBJ2-5; D is unclear. This CDR3 is built from 13 residues. Trimming shortened V by 4 bases and J by 5 bases, and 11 bases separated the two germline ends. The CDR3: CASSSQIGETQYF. DNA for the CDR3: TGTGCCAGCAGTTCCCAAATCGGGGAGACCCAGTACTTC.

The chain is built from TRBV5-5 and TRBJ1-2, with a tentative D call TRBD1 (6 bases). The V end lost 3 bases, the J end lost 8 bases, and 17 bases lay between the germline ends. The CDR3 has 14 amino acids. CDR1 and CDR2 (germline): SGHKS, YYEKEE (reference sequence). This chain's CDR3 is CASSSSVGAWGYTF. CDR3 coding DNA: TGTGCCAGCAGCTCCTCGGTGGGGGCGTGGGGCTACACCTTC.

V usage is TRBV6-5 and J usage is TRBJ1-4; possible D gene TRBD1, 6 bases. V was pared by 6 bases and J by 7 bases, with 18 bases between. CDR1 MNHEY and CDR2 SVGAGI come from the germline V gene. The CDR3 loop spans 15 amino acids. The CDR3 is CASRRSQGSGEKLFF. The DNA for the CDR3 is TGTGCCAGCAGACGCAGTCAGGGGTCGGGTGAAAAACTGTTTTTT.

This chain uses TRBV3-1 (or the pseudogene TRBV3-2) with TRBJ2-7; no clear D. With 6 bases removed from V and 6 bases from J, the gap between germline ends came to 15 bases. Germline assignment: CDR1 LGHDT and CDR2 YNNKEL (reference sequence). This CDR3 region has 13 residues. In DNA form, the CDR3 reads TGTGCCAGCAGGCGAGACGAGCGAGGCGAGCAGTACTTC. Translation gives CASRRDERGEQYF.

This clone was found once. The chain employs TRBV11-1 and TRBJ2-3; a possible D gene is TRBD2 (6 bases). The CDR3 is 15 residues long. Germline V gives CDR1 SGHAT, CDR2 FQDESV (reference sequence). Between the trimmed V and J ends, which lost 6 bases and 0 bases, there was a span of 13 bases. CDR3 DNA sequence: TGTGCCAGCAGAGAGCCCGGGACTAGCACAGATACGCAGTATTTT. The encoded protein is CASREPGTSTDTQYF.

The gene calls are TRBV6-5 and TRBJ2-1, with 7 bases aligning to TRBD2. The CDR3 contains 14 residues. Looked up from germline, CDR1 is MNHEY and CDR2 is SVGAGI. J gave up 4 bases and V 4 bases, and 4 bases lay outside the gene matches. The CDR3, as DNA: TGTGCCAGCAGTTTACAGCGGGATTACAATGAGCAGTTCTTC. As protein: CASSLQRDYNEQFF.

This clone was detected once. The J gene is TRBJ2-3, the V gene TRBV7-8; 12 bases map to TRBD2. This CDR3 comprises 20 residues. CDR1 and CDR2 (germline): SGHVS, FQNEAQ. The V and J ends lost 1 base and 0 bases, in that order; junction bases with no gene match: 11. The CDR3 DNA reads TGTGCCAGCAGCTTAGTCTGGCTAGCGGGAGGGTCGGCCAGCACAGATACGCAGTATTTT. It encodes CASSLVWLAGGSASTDTQYF. Full variable domain (remainder filled in from reference TRBV7-8 and TRBJ2-3): GAGVSQSPRYKVAKRGQDVALRCDPISGHVSLFWYQQALGQGPEFLTYFQNEAQLDKSGLPSDRFFAERPEGSVSTLKIQRTQQEDSAVYLCASSLVWLAGGSASTDTQYFGPGTRLTVL.

The V gene is TRBV28, the J gene TRBJ2-7; 7 bases fit TRBD1. Germline CDR1 MDHEN, CDR2 SYDVKM. V was pared by 6 bases and J by 3 bases, with 11 bases of the junction left unmatched. The CDR3 totals 15 residues. The CDR3 DNA sequence: TGTGCCAGCAGCTCCTCCGGGACAGCAGACTACGAGCAGTACTTC. Protein: CASSSSGTADYEQYF. The variable domain in full, with the rest retrieved from reference TRBV28 and TRBJ2-7, is DVKVTQSSRYLVKRTGEKVFLECVQDMDHENMFWYRQDPGLGLRLIYFSYDVKMKEKGDIPEGYSVSREKKERFSLILESASTNQTSMYLCASSSSGTADYEQYFGPGTRLTVT.

By its share, this clone is medium-sized (0.01 to 0.1%). Other DNA sequences of this sample code for an identical CDR3. J is TRBJ2-1 and V is TRBV5-6; 8 positions match TRBD2. V was pared by 4 bases and J by 5 bases, with 8 bases of the junction left unmatched. The length of the CDR3 is 15 residues. Germline V gene sequence: CDR1 SGHDT, CDR2 YYEEEE. The CDR3 nucleotides are TGTGCCAGCAGCGGACGGGGGGGGCTGAACAATGAGCAGTTCTTC. This gives the protein CASSGRGGLNNEQFF.

The rearrangement joins TRBV19 to TRBJ2-3; D is possibly TRBD1 (6 bases). The CDR3 spans 15 residues. The germline CDR1 and CDR2 sequences are LNHDA and SQIVND (reference sequence). The V end was cut by 9 bases, the J end by 0 bases, with 16 bases between. CDR3 residues: CASRLTGPSTDTQYF. The CDR3 coding sequence is TGTGCCAGCCGATTAACAGGGCCAAGCACAGATACGCAGTATTTT.

This chain uses TRBV5-1 with TRBJ2-5; 11 bases are shared with TRBD2. Germline loops: CDR1 SGHRS, CDR2 YFSETQ. Trimming cost V 5 bases and J 5 bases; bases outside gene matches: 11. The length of the CDR3 is 16 residues. The CDR3 here is CASSITTSGSWETQYF. CDR3 bases: TGCGCCAGCAGTATAACCACTAGCGGGAGCTGGGAGACCCAGTACTTC.

V usage is TRBV6-6 and J usage is TRBJ1-3; the match to TRBD1 covers 10 bases. The CDR3 contains 16 residues. Looked up from germline, CDR1 is MNHNY and CDR2 is SVGAGI (reference sequence). The junction had 7 bases not matched to a gene; V was cut back by 4 bases and J by 4 bases. The DNA of the CDR3 is TGTGCCAGCAGTTCTGAGACAGGGGGCAAAGGAAACACCATATATTTT. Its translation is CASSSETGGKGNTIYF.

The chain employs TRBV15 and TRBJ2-7; D unresolved. The CDR3 runs to 15 residues. From germline, CDR1 is LNHNV and CDR2 YYDKDF (reference sequence). The germline V and J ends were trimmed by 3 bases and 2 bases, with 14 bases remaining between them. The CDR3 nucleotides are TGTGCCACCAGCAGGCACGACCAGGCCCCCTACGAGCAGTACTTC. It yields the protein CATSRHDQAPYEQYF.

The chain recombines TRBV28 with TRBJ1-6, with a possible D match to TRBD1 (5 bases). The CDR3 spans 13 residues. Germline V gene lookup returns CDR1 MDHEN and CDR2 SYDVKM. V lost 8 bases and J lost 6, with 11 bases in between. Written as DNA, the CDR3 is TGTGCCAGCCGGGGGTTAGTTAATTCACCCCTCCACTTT. This codes for CASRGLVNSPLHF. Drawing the rest from reference TRBV28 and TRBJ1-6, the complete variable domain is DVKVTQSSRYLVKRTGEKVFLECVQDMDHENMFWYRQDPGLGLRLIYFSYDVKMKEKGDIPEGYSVSREKKERFSLILESASTNQTSMYLCASRGLVNSPLHFGNGTRLTVT.

The chain combines TRBV18 with TRBJ2-7; a possible D gene is TRBD2 (6 bases). Trimming removed 3 bases from V and 0 bases from J, with 12 bases in between. The length of the CDR3 is 15 residues. Germline assignment: CDR1 KGHSH and CDR2 LQKENI. This chain's CDR3 is CASSPRDWSSYEQYF. CDR3 in DNA: TGTGCCAGCTCACCCAGGGACTGGAGCTCCTACGAGCAGTACTTC.

This clone was recorded once. The rearrangement links TRBV11-3 to TRBJ2-1; possible D gene TRBD1, 6 bases. The CDR3 is 15 residues long. Germline lookup yields CDR1 SGHNT and CDR2 YENEEA. V was cut by 6 bases and J by 4 bases, with 16 bases left in between. This CDR3 reads CASSPQGTPYNEQFF. The CDR3 nucleotides are TGTGCCAGCAGTCCCCAGGGGACACCGTACAATGAGCAGTTCTTC. Variable domain in full (rest from reference TRBV11-3 and TRBJ2-1): EAGVVQSPRYKIIEKKQPVAFWCNPISGHNTLYWYLQNLGQGPELLIRYENEEAVDDSQLPKDRFSAERLKGVDSTLKIQPAELGDSAVYLCASSPQGTPYNEQFFGPGTRLTVL.

The rearrangement uses TRBV19 and TRBJ2-4; 8 positions agree with TRBD2. The germline gives CDR1 LNHDA, CDR2 SQIVND (reference sequence). CDR3 length equals 15 residues. V lost 6 bases, J lost 15 bases, and 19 bases stayed unmatched. CDR3 residues: CASRGGTFSGIGPYF. The CDR3 region has the DNA TGTGCCAGTAGAGGGGGGACCTTTAGCGGGATCGGACCGTACTTC.

The CDR3 reads CASSLAGYNSPLHF. In DNA, the CDR3 is TGTGCCAGCAGCTTGGCGGGTTATAATTCACCCCTCCACTTT. The genes are TRBV5-6 and TRBJ1-6; no clear D. Trimming cost V 0 bases and J 4 bases, with 5 bases left between them. Per the germline V gene, CDR1 is SGHDT and CDR2 is YYEEEE. This CDR3 is built from 14 residues.

The CDR3 here is CASSQEGHSNQPQHF. The CDR3 DNA reads TGTGCCAGCAGCCAAGAGGGGCATAGCAATCAGCCCCAGCATTTT. The gene calls are TRBV4-2 and TRBJ1-5; D is possibly TRBD1 (5 bases). CDR1 is LGHNA and CDR2 is YNFKEQ in the germline V gene. CDR3 length equals 15 residues. Between the trimmed V and J ends, which lost 0 bases and 0 bases, there was a span of 6 bases.

The gene calls are TRBV15 and TRBJ2-2, with TRBD2 identical over 8 bases. Germline assignment: CDR1 LNHNV and CDR2 YYDKDF (reference sequence). The V and J ends lost 2 bases and 1 base, in that order; junction bases with no gene match: 6. This CDR3 has 17 residues. In nucleotides, the CDR3 is TGTGCCACCAGCAGACATACTAGCGGACTGAACACCGGGGAGCTGTTTTTT. Amino acids: CATSRHTSGLNTGELFF.